This TCR beta chain was identified in a study of T-cell memory formation after mild COVID-19. Overall study context: Largely donor-specific sequence clusters came from a couple of donors. The study, taken as a whole, reports: Largely, contracting CD4+ clones fell within CM and EM, and contracting CD8+ clones within EMRA. Detection of some responders pre-infection suggested pre-existing cross-reactive memory T cells participated.

Comments on this clonotype: Its target is not known.

The CDR3 consists of 13 residues. Germline CDR1 and CDR2: SGHTA and FQGTGA. The V segment lost 5 bases and the J segment 7 bases; nucleotides outside the gene matches: 3. TCRdb re-analysed the 5' RACE reads in MiXCR, keeping a single row per CDR3 protein. The sample holds under 700,000 distinct CDR3 sequences, roughly 20% seen once. Material: PBMCs or a T cell subset sorted from them (not recorded which). This receptor was identified in an adult woman who had mild COVID-19 (a few samples of this study predate the infection). Cell type and time point are not known. The V and J genes are TRBV7-3 and TRBJ2-2; 8 nucleotides align to TRBD2. Here the CDR3 reads CASSRGGLGELFF. The DNA for the CDR3 is TGTGCCAGCAGCCGCGGGGGGCTCGGGGAGCTGTTTTTT.